The clone carrying this T cell receptor (beta chain) was seen many times. The antigen remains unidentified. This specimen belongs to a study of Graves' ophthalmopathy and Graves' hyperthyroidism. Overall study: The term stable hyperthyroidism indicated an absence of ophthalmopathy within 18 months of follow-up. Notes on the study in general: Most thyroid clonotypes with frequency above 0.001 were detected in blood too.

Using RNA transcripts, the TCR beta CDR3 regions were amplified. Scientists carried out first-round RT-PCR using HTBI primers and then a second-round multiplex PCR. TCRdb itself ran the multiplex PCR reads through MiXCR, one entry per CDR3 protein. The sample lists about 550,000 distinct CDR3 sequences; just under 40% were seen once. Excluded were patients with other autoimmune diseases, uncontrolled infections, pregnancy or lactation. The TCR sequence derives from an adult man with Graves' hyperthyroidism. Sequencing was done on a sample of peripheral blood or thyroid tissue (not recorded which).

CDR3 region: CSASPGQGATLEQYF. CDR3 bases: TGCAGTGCTTCTCCAGGACAGGGGGCAACTCTCGAGCAGTACTTC. This chain links TRBV20-1 with TRBJ2-7; 11 bases line up with TRBD1. The CDR3 sequence is 15 residues long. The germline gives CDR1 DFQATT, CDR2 SNEGSKA (reference sequence). The trim removed 5 bases at V and 6 bases at J, leaving 12 bases unmatched.